This entry lists 4 T cell receptor beta chains sequenced from one sample in a study of cytomegalovirus exposure and HLA in healthy donors. Repertoires were generated with immunoSEQ multiplex PCR, while TCRdb's copy carries only in-frame clones and drops some. Here the sample spans about 130,000 clones, approximately 92% being singletons. Material for sequencing was PBMCs. Receptor source: a woman between 18 and 29 years old in good health and CMV-seronegative.

The chain carries TRBV4-1 and TRBJ2-2, with a tentative D call TRBD2 (6 bases). The length of the CDR3 is 16 residues. Trimming shortened V by 3 bases and J by 8 bases, and 19 bases separated the two germline ends. Germline CDR1 reads MGHRA; CDR2 reads YSYEKL. The CDR3 sequence: CASSHLGGGRPGELFF. In DNA, the CDR3 is TGCGCCAGCAGCCATTTGGGCGGAGGGCGTCCGGGGGAGCTGTTTTTT.

V is TRBV5-1 and J is TRBJ2-2, with a possible D match to TRBD1 (8 bases). CDR1 and CDR2 from the germline V gene are SGHRS and YFSETQ. This CDR3 spans 17 amino acids. V gave up 0 bases and J gave up 7 bases, with 19 bases separating them. The CDR3: CASSLAPLTGDYGELFF. DNA of the CDR3: TGCGCCAGCAGCTTGGCTCCCTTGACAGGGGACTACGGGGAGCTGTTTTTT.

V and J are TRBV4-2 and TRBJ2-7, with TRBD1 matching 11 bases. Unmatched junction bases numbered 4, after V lost 3 bases and J lost 3 bases. The CDR3 totals 15 residues. Germline values: CDR1 LGHNA, CDR2 YNFKEQ. The CDR3 nucleotides read TGTGCCAGCAGCCAGTCGGGACAGGGGGACTACGAGCAGTACTTC. Translation: CASSQSGQGDYEQYF.

V usage is TRBV6-1 and J usage is TRBJ2-5; TRBD1 aligns across 10 bases. CDR3 length: 15 amino acids. In germline, CDR1 is MNHNS, CDR2 SASEGT. V dropped 4 bases and J dropped 4; count of bases not matched to a gene: 6. In DNA, the CDR3 is TGTGCCAGCAGTGTCCGGGACAGGGGAATAGAGACCCAGTACTTC. Protein sequence: CASSVRDRGIETQYF.